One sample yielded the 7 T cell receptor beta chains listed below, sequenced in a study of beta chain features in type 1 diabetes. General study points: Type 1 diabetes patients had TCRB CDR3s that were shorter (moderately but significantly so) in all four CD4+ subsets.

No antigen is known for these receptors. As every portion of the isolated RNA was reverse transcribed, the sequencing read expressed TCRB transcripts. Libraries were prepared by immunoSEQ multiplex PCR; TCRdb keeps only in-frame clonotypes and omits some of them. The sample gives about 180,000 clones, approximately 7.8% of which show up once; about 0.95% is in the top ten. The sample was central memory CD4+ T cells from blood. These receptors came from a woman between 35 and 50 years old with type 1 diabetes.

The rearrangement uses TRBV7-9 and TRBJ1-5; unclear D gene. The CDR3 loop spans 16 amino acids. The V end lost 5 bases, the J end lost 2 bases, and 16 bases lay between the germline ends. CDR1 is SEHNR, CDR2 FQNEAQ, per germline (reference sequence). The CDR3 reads CASSQWEVHGNQPQHF. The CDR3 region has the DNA TGTGCCAGCAGCCAGTGGGAGGTTCACGGCAATCAGCCCCAGCATTTT.

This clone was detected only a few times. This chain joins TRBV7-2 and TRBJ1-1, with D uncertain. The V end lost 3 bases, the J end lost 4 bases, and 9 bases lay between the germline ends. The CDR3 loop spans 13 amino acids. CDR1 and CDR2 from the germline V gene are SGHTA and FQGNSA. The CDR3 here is CASSLRHGTEAFF. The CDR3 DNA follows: TGTGCCAGCAGCTTGAGGCACGGCACTGAAGCTTTCTTT.

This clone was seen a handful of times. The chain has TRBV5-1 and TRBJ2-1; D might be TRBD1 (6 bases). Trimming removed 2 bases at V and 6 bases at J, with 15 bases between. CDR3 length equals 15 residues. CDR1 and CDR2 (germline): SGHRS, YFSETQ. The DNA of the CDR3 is TGCGCCAGCAGCTTAGGACCTACACAGGGCAATGAGCAGTTCTTC. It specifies CASSLGPTQGNEQFF.

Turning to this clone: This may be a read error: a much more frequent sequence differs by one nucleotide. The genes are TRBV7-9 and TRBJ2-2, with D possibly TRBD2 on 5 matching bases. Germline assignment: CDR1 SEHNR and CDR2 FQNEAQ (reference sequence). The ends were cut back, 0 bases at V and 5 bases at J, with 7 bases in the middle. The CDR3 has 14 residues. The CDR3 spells CASSLAGGTGELFF. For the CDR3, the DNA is TGTGCCAGCAGCTTAGCGGGCGGGACCGGGGAGCTGTTTTTT.

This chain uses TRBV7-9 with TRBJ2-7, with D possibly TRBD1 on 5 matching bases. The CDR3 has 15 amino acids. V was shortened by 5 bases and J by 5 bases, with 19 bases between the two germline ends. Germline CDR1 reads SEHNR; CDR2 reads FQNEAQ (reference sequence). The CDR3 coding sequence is TGTGCCAGCAGCCGGCATCAGGGCCTCGGTCACGAGCAGTACTTC. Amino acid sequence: CASSRHQGLGHEQYF.

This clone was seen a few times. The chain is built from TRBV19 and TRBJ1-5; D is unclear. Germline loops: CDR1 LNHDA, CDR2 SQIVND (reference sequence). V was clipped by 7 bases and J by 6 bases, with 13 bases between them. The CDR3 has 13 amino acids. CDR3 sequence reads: CASNERERQPQHF. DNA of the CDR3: TGTGCCAGTAATGAGAGAGAGCGTCAGCCCCAGCATTTT.

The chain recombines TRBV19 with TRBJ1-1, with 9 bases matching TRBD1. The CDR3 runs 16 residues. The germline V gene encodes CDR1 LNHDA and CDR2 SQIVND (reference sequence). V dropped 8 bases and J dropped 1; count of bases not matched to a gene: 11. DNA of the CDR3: TGTGCCAGTCGGTCACAGGGGGCAGCGGGGAACACTGAAGCTTTCTTT. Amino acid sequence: CASRSQGAAGNTEAFF.